A single sample gave rise to the 30 T cell receptor beta chains below, sequenced in a study of CD8+CD57+ T cells in acquired aplastic anemia. The template used for profiling TCR beta VDJ and CDR3 was genomic DNA. TCRdb re-derived calls from the reads in MiXCR, one entry per CDR3 protein. The table lists some 210,000 distinct CDR3 sequences, around 60% of them singletons. Sequenced input: sorted CD4+, CD8+, or CD8+CD57+ T cells (not recorded which) from PBMCs. These receptors came from a human donor in good health.

This clonotype is a singleton in its sample. The chain joins TRBV10-2 to TRBJ2-1; D not resolved. CDR1 and CDR2 (germline): WSHSY, SAAADI. V was cut by 2 bases and J by 1 base, with 6 bases left in between. This CDR3 spans 14 amino acids. CDR3 sequence (DNA): TGCGCCAGCAGTGAGGCCGTTTCCTACAATGAGCAGTTCTTC. This gives the protein CASSEAVSYNEQFF.

The chain couples TRBV4-1 to TRBJ1-5; D is uncertain. The CDR3 length is 13 residues. The germline V and J ends were trimmed by 5 bases and 5 bases, with 10 bases remaining between them. Germline values: CDR1 MGHRA, CDR2 YSYEKL. The CDR3 DNA sequence: TGCGCCAGCAGCAAACTGGGAGATCAGCCCCAGCATTTT. This gives the protein CASSKLGDQPQHF.

V and J are TRBV12-3 or TRBV12-4 and TRBJ1-5; D is undetermined. Trimming took off 1 base at V and 0 bases at J, with 4 bases between the two ends. The CDR3 consists of 14 residues. CDR3 loop: CASSLVNSNQPQHF. CDR3 nucleotide sequence: TGTGCCAGCAGTTTAGTCAATAGCAATCAGCCCCAGCATTTT.

The sample holds many counts of this clonotype. The V and J genes are TRBV7-9 and TRBJ1-2; 7 nucleotides line up with TRBD1. There are 15 residues in the CDR3. Germline trimming cut 3 bases from V and 2 bases from J; bases unmatched to any gene: 6. Germline-derived CDR1 and CDR2 are SEHNR and FQNEAQ (reference sequence). CDR3 loop: CASSFWTGKNYGYTF. The CDR3, as DNA: TGTGCCAGCAGCTTCTGGACAGGAAAGAACTATGGCTACACCTTC.

This clonotype was seen ten or more times. The V and J genes are TRBV7-6 and TRBJ2-1; the match to TRBD1 covers 8 bases. The V and J ends lost 5 bases and 1 base, in that order; junction bases with no gene match: 13. Germline-derived CDR1 and CDR2 are SGHVS and FNYEAQ. CDR3 length: 18 residues. The CDR3 DNA sequence: TGTGCCAGCAGCCCCCCGATCAGGGGGCCTGAGTCCTACAATGAGCAGTTCTTC. Its protein product is CASSPPIRGPESYNEQFF. The full variable domain, with the rest looked up from reference TRBV7-6 and TRBJ2-1, is GAGVSQSPRYKVTKRGQDVALRCDPISGHVSLYWYRQALGQGPEFLTYFNYEAQQDKSGLPNDRFSAERPEGSISTLTIQRTEQRDSAMYRCASSPPIRGPESYNEQFFGPGTRLTVL.

This chain joins TRBV29-1 and TRBJ2-1; 9 bases map to TRBD2. Germline-derived CDR1 and CDR2 are SQVTM and ANQGSEA. After removal of 0 bases from V and 5 bases from J, the junction contained 5 bases not matched to a gene. There are 15 residues in the CDR3. This chain's CDR3 is CSVEEALAGDNEQFF. DNA for the CDR3: TGCAGCGTTGAAGAGGCCTTAGCGGGAGACAATGAGCAGTTCTTC.

This chain links TRBV10-3 with TRBJ2-3; TRBD2 matches 8 bases. Germline assignment: CDR1 ENHRY and CDR2 SYGVKD. Trimming at V came to 6 bases and at J to 2 bases, leaving 4 bases not matched to a gene. The CDR3 has 14 amino acids. The DNA of the CDR3 is TGTGCCATCAGAGCGGGGGCCACCACAGATACGCAGTATTTT. This gives the protein CAIRAGATTDTQYF.

This clonotype occurred a few times. The rearrangement links TRBV10-3 to TRBJ2-1; D unclear. Germline V gene sequence: CDR1 ENHRY, CDR2 SYGVKD. CDR3 size: 15 residues. Trimming stripped 3 bases from V and 0 bases from J, with 9 bases between. The CDR3 DNA reads TGTGCCATCAGTGACGCGGAGAGCTCCTACAATGAGCAGTTCTTC. This codes for CAISDAESSYNEQFF.

Turning to this clonotype: At one end, the junction sequence differs from germline, possibly due to a read error. The chain couples TRBV2 to TRBJ2-2; 10 bases are shared with TRBD2. The CDR3 length is 16 residues. In germline, CDR1 is SNHLY, CDR2 FYNNEI. The CDR3 region is CATSDTSGGASGELFF. The CDR3, as DNA: TGTGCCACCAGTGACACCAGCGGGGGGGCTTCCGGGGAGCTGTTTTTT.

This clonotype occurred a few times. This chain links TRBV5-6 with TRBJ1-2; D unresolved. V gave up 0 bases and J gave up 7 bases, with 7 bases separating them. Germline V gives CDR1 SGHDT, CDR2 YYEEEE. CDR3 length: 12 residues. As DNA, the CDR3 is TGTGCCAGCAGCTTGGCCCAAGGTGGCTACACCTTC. It translates to CASSLAQGGYTF.

This clonotype has at least ten counts. The chain carries TRBV29-1 and TRBJ2-7, with D hard to call. CDR3 length equals 11 residues. Germline V lookup: CDR1 SQVTM, CDR2 ANQGSEA. V was pared by 7 bases and J by 4 bases, with 11 bases between. CDR3 coding DNA: TGCAGCGCCCGATTAGGGTACGAGCAGTACTTC. Encoded protein: CSARLGYEQYF.

The rearrangement uses TRBV24-1 and TRBJ1-2, with D possibly being TRBD1 (6 bases). The CDR3 contains 14 residues. The germline V and J ends were trimmed by 7 bases and 2 bases, with 13 bases remaining between them. The germline V gene has CDR1 KGHDR and CDR2 SFDVKD. The DNA for the CDR3 is TGTGCCACCAGCCCAGGGGCAATGAACTATGGCTACACCTTC. It specifies CATSPGAMNYGYTF.

In this sample, this clonotype turned up once. The chain combines TRBV5-6 with TRBJ1-5; a possible D gene is TRBD1 (5 bases). V was cut by 4 bases and J by 7 bases, with 12 bases left in between. The CDR3 is 13 residues long. CDR1 and CDR2 (germline): SGHDT, YYEEEE. CDR3 protein: CASSVGGEQPQHF. The CDR3, as DNA: TGTGCCAGCAGCGTCGGGGGGGAGCAGCCCCAGCATTTT.

A note on this clonotype: A much larger clone is a single base away; this may be a read error. This chain joins TRBV4-3 and TRBJ2-1, with 9 positions matching TRBD1. Germline V gives CDR1 LGHNA, CDR2 YSLEER. V shed 6 bases and J 6 bases; nucleotides not matched to a gene: 6. CDR3 length: 14 amino acids. For the CDR3, the DNA is TGCGCCAGCAGGCCGGGACAGGGATGCAATGAGCAGTTCTTC. Translation gives CASRPGQGCNEQFF.

The chain couples TRBV7-2 to TRBJ2-2, with a weak D call TRBD1 (6 bases). Deletions cut 5 bases from V and 6 bases from J, with 19 bases between. CDR3 length: 16 amino acids. Germline CDR1 and CDR2: SGHTA and FQGNSA. The CDR3: CASSQPPRGSAGELFF. DNA for the CDR3: TGTGCCAGCAGCCAACCGCCCAGGGGCTCAGCCGGGGAGCTGTTTTTT.

This clonotype was seen once. This chain joins TRBV5-6 and TRBJ1-1; 9 nucleotides align to TRBD1. J gave up 6 bases and V 3 bases, and 3 bases lay outside the gene matches. This CDR3 spans 13 amino acids. The germline V gene encodes CDR1 SGHDT and CDR2 YYEEEE. CDR3 sequence: CASSWDRDPEAFF. CDR3 nucleotide sequence: TGTGCCAGCAGCTGGGACAGGGATCCTGAAGCTTTCTTT. The full variable domain, in which reference TRBV5-6 and TRBJ1-1 provide the parts outside the CDR3, is DAGVTQSPTHLIKTRGQQVTLRCSPKSGHDTVSWYQQALGQGPQFIFQYYEEEERQRGNFPDRFSGHQFPNYSSELNVNALLLGDSALYLCASSWDRDPEAFFGQGTRLTVV.

The rearrangement joins TRBV24-1 to TRBJ2-1; D perhaps matches TRBD2 (5 bases). Germline-derived CDR1 and CDR2 are KGHDR and SFDVKD. The CDR3 spans 14 residues. V was shortened by 11 bases and J by 5 bases, with 18 bases between the two germline ends. DNA for the CDR3: TGTGCCAGCCGAGCCGGACTCCTTGACAATGAGCAGTTCTTC. Translated: CASRAGLLDNEQFF.

The sample holds one count of this clonotype. V gene TRBV5-1 combines with J gene TRBJ2-3; 10 bases are shared with TRBD2. This CDR3 has 16 residues. Germline CDR1 is SGHRS and CDR2 is YFSETQ. The V segment lost 4 bases and the J segment 1 base; nucleotides outside the gene matches: 6. The CDR3: CASSGASGSGTDTQYF. The CDR3 DNA reads TGCGCCAGCAGCGGGGCTAGCGGGAGTGGCACAGATACGCAGTATTTT.

The chain is built from TRBV6-1 and TRBJ2-5, with D maybe TRBD2 (5 bases). Germline V gene lookup returns CDR1 MNHNS and CDR2 SASEGT. This CDR3 region has 18 residues. Trimming cost V 6 bases and J 5 bases, with 28 bases left between them. In DNA, the CDR3 is TGTGCCAGCAGGACCACACCTGAGGACGTACGACGGAGGGAGACCCAGTACTTC. Residues: CASRTTPEDVRRRETQYF.

The V and J genes are TRBV29-1 and TRBJ2-7, with 9 bases aligning to TRBD1. V lost 8 bases and J lost 3; bases outside the gene matches: 8. CDR1 is SQVTM, CDR2 ANQGSEA, per germline. The CDR3 is 13 residues long. CDR3 nucleotides: TGCAGCCCGAGACAGGGGGGGAACTACGAGCAGTACTTC. It translates to CSPRQGGNYEQYF.

This clonotype has just a few counts. This chain uses TRBV24-1 with TRBJ1-1; 10 bases agree with TRBD1. CDR3 size: 15 residues. Germline-derived CDR1 and CDR2 are KGHDR and SFDVKD. Germline trimming cut 3 bases from V and 4 bases from J; bases unmatched to any gene: 4. CDR3 sequence: CATSDGGQGSTEAFF. DNA of the CDR3: TGTGCCACCAGTGATGGGGGACAGGGGAGCACTGAAGCTTTCTTT.

This clonotype was recorded many times. The chain links TRBV19 to TRBJ1-1; TRBD1 agrees at 7 bases. The V segment lost 7 bases and the J segment 1 base; nucleotides outside the gene matches: 9. The CDR3 is 15 residues long. The germline V gene has CDR1 LNHDA and CDR2 SQIVND (reference sequence). CDR3 sequence (DNA): TGTGCCAGTACCCGTACCGGGACAGCGAACACTGAAGCTTTCTTT. It is translated as CASTRTGTANTEAFF.

V is TRBV5-1 and J is TRBJ2-1; a possible D gene is TRBD2 (5 bases). The CDR3 has 14 residues. Germline V gives CDR1 SGHRS, CDR2 YFSETQ. V shed 2 bases and J shed 10 bases, with 16 bases lying between them. The DNA for the CDR3 is TGCGCCAGCAGCTTTCAGCGGCTAGACTGGGAGCAGTTCTTC. It codes for CASSFQRLDWEQFF.

This clonotype came up a few times. The gene calls are TRBV10-3 and TRBJ2-3; 12 bases map to TRBD2. The junction had 9 bases not matched to a gene; V was cut back by 0 bases and J by 2 bases. Germline CDR1 reads ENHRY; CDR2 reads SYGVKD. This CDR3 region has 19 residues. Here the CDR3 DNA reads TGTGCCATCAGTGAGTCGAAACTAGCGGGGGGCTATTACACAGATACGCAGTATTTT. It codes for CAISESKLAGGYYTDTQYF.

V and J are TRBV10-3 and TRBJ1-6; maybe TRBD1 (5 bases). This CDR3 region has 15 residues. V was trimmed by 0 bases and J by 10 bases, leaving 13 bases between them. CDR1 is ENHRY and CDR2 is SYGVKD in the germline V gene. CDR3 amino acids: CAISESVREGSPLHF. CDR3 sequence (DNA): TGTGCCATCAGTGAGTCGGTCAGGGAAGGGTCACCCCTCCACTTT.

The rearrangement links TRBV4-3 to TRBJ2-2; the D gene could be TRBD1 or TRBD2 (7 bases each). Germline CDR1 LGHNA, CDR2 YSLEER. The CDR3 spans 20 residues. V lost 4 bases, J lost 1 base, and 25 bases lay in between. DNA for the CDR3: TGCGCCAGCAGCCCTACATCAGGGGGGGGAAACGTCGGGAACACCGGGGAGCTGTTTTTT. Amino acid sequence: CASSPTSGGGNVGNTGELFF.

This clonotype was counted a few times. This chain connects TRBV15 to TRBJ1-2; D is ambiguous. The V and J ends lost 0 bases and 4 bases respectively, with 12 bases between them. This CDR3 region has 15 residues. Germline assignment: CDR1 LNHNV and CDR2 YYDKDF (reference sequence). Here the CDR3 reads CATSRDSYGFYGYTF. Here the CDR3 DNA reads TGTGCCACCAGCAGAGATTCCTACGGATTCTATGGCTACACCTTC.

This clonotype was recorded a few times. The CDR3 reads CAISGASGRTDTQYF. The CDR3 DNA reads TGTGCCATCAGTGGGGCTAGCGGGAGGACAGATACGCAGTATTTT. The gene calls are TRBV10-3 and TRBJ2-3; 11 bases agree with TRBD2. The V gene end was trimmed by 4 bases and the J gene end by 3 bases; junction bases not matched to a gene: 3. The CDR3 is 15 residues long. Per germline, CDR1 ENHRY and CDR2 SYGVKD.

This clonotype was observed a few times. The V call is TRBV12-3 or TRBV12-4, the J call TRBJ1-6; no clear D gene. V gave up 5 bases and J gave up 9 bases, with 14 bases separating them. The CDR3 is 14 amino acids. This CDR3 is CASSLGLTGSPLHF. Here the CDR3 DNA reads TGTGCCAGCAGTCTCGGCTTGACTGGTTCACCCCTCCACTTT.

This clonotype was found once. The gene calls are TRBV10-3 and TRBJ1-5; 7 positions match TRBD1. The CDR3 is 17 amino acids. The J segment lost 0 bases and the V segment lost 11 bases, leaving 16 bases of the junction unmatched. Germline-derived CDR1 and CDR2 are ENHRY and SYGVKD. The CDR3 protein is CAGSSTRGPVSNQPQHF. In nucleotides, the CDR3 is TGTGCCGGCAGTTCAACGAGGGGGCCAGTTAGCAATCAGCCCCAGCATTTT.